The 14 T cell receptor beta chains below all came from one sample that was sequenced in a study of blood T cell repertoires in COVID-19. TCRdb's table, derived via immunoSEQ multiplex PCR, lists solely in-frame clones and lacks some. The data hold approximately 250,000 clones, with approximately 84% observed a single time. Sequencing input: peripheral blood. Every receptor here comes from a human donor in a cohort sampled during active COVID-19.

The table lists this clone with a few counts. The chain couples TRBV2 to TRBJ2-7; the match to TRBD1 covers 7 bases. In germline, CDR1 is SNHLY, CDR2 FYNNEI. Germline trimming cut 6 bases from V and 4 bases from J; bases unmatched to any gene: 6. The CDR3 totals 13 residues. CDR3 DNA sequence: TGTGCCAGCAGAACAGGGGCTCGATACGAGCAGTACTTC. Protein sequence: CASRTGARYEQYF.

The V and J genes are TRBV29-1 and TRBJ2-3; 10 bases are shared with TRBD2. The CDR3 totals 13 residues. V dropped 2 bases and J dropped 9; count of bases not matched to a gene: 5. Germline lookup yields CDR1 SQVTM and CDR2 ANQGSEA. The CDR3 loop is CSVESLAGYTQYF. In DNA form, the CDR3 reads TGCAGCGTTGAATCACTAGCGGGGTACACGCAGTATTTT.

This clone showed up just once. V is TRBV5-6 and J is TRBJ2-5; D is possibly TRBD1 (5 bases). V was cut by 0 bases and J by 5 bases, with 14 bases left in between. Germline loops: CDR1 SGHDT, CDR2 YYEEEE. The CDR3 sequence is 15 residues long. CDR3 DNA sequence: TGTGCCAGCAGCTTGGGGTTTAGGGGTGAGGAGACCCAGTACTTC. Its translation is CASSLGFRGEETQYF.

V and J are TRBV15 and TRBJ1-2; tentative D call: TRBD1 (6 bases). Trimming removed 0 bases from V and 4 bases from J, with 12 bases in between. The CDR3 sequence is 15 residues long. Germline assignment: CDR1 LNHNV and CDR2 YYDKDF (reference sequence). CDR3 DNA: TGTGCCACCAGCAGAGATACAGGGTGGAGCTATGGCTACACCTTC. It encodes CATSRDTGWSYGYTF.

The chain employs TRBV7-2 and TRBJ2-1, with a tentative D call TRBD2 (6 bases). V lost 2 bases to trimming and J lost 5 bases, with 13 bases between them. This CDR3 is built from 15 residues. Per germline, CDR1 SGHTA and CDR2 FQGNSA. The CDR3 DNA reads TGTGCCAGCAGCTTATTGGGGGGTAGCGACAATGAGCAGTTCTTC. Its protein is CASSLLGGSDNEQFF.

Concerning this clone: Other DNA sequences in this sample translate to the same CDR3. The V call is TRBV19, the J call TRBJ2-7, with D perhaps matching TRBD2 (6 bases). Germline V gives CDR1 LNHDA, CDR2 SQIVND (reference sequence). The V gene lost 7 bases and the J gene lost 1 base, with 11 bases spanning the gap. This CDR3 is 13 amino acids long. CDR3 coding DNA: TGTGCCAGTAAAGGGACTGGTTCCTACGAGCAGTACTTC. It is translated as CASKGTGSYEQYF.

This chain connects TRBV4-3 to TRBJ2-2; TRBD2 matches 11 bases. The trim removed 0 bases at V and 7 bases at J, leaving 13 bases unmatched. Germline assignment: CDR1 LGHNA and CDR2 YSLEER. This CDR3 is 19 amino acids long. CDR3 sequence reads: CASSQDSGSGGAYGGELFF. The CDR3 coding sequence is TGCGCCAGCAGCCAAGATTCGGGTAGCGGGGGGGCTTATGGCGGGGAGCTGTTTTTT.

The J gene is TRBJ2-2, the V gene TRBV24-1, with 8 bases that match TRBD1. This CDR3 is 16 amino acids long. V shed 3 bases and J 5 bases; nucleotides not matched to a gene: 7. Germline V gene data show CDR1 as KGHDR and CDR2 as SFDVKD. The CDR3 loop reads CATSDPQGAKTGELFF. DNA of the CDR3: TGTGCCACCAGTGATCCCCAGGGGGCTAAAACCGGGGAGCTGTTTTTT.

The V call is TRBV19, the J call TRBJ1-2; 8 bases match TRBD1. The germline gives CDR1 LNHDA, CDR2 SQIVND (reference sequence). CDR3 length: 18 amino acids. The V gene end was trimmed by 4 bases and the J gene end by 4 bases; junction bases not matched to a gene: 17. In nucleotides, the CDR3 is TGTGCCAGTAGTACAACTGGACAGGGCTTGGGCCTAGTCTATGGCTACACCTTC. Amino acids: CASSTTGQGLGLVYGYTF.

This chain links TRBV21-1 with TRBJ2-2; TRBD1 is taken as the D call from the table, unchecked against the DNA. TRBV21-1 represents a pseudogene. The CDR3 is made up of 14 amino acids. CDR3 sequence (DNA): TGTGCCAGCAGCAAATATTCCCAGACCGGGGAGCTGTTTTTT. Translating it yields CASSKYSQTGELFF.

In this sample, this clone turned up a few times. This chain uses TRBV9 with TRBJ1-5; 8 bases map to TRBD1. J gave up 3 bases and V 0 bases, and 8 bases lay outside the gene matches. Germline V gene lookup returns CDR1 SGDLS and CDR2 YYNGEE. The CDR3 is 17 amino acids. This CDR3 is CASSVVPGTGPNQPQHF. CDR3 in DNA: TGTGCCAGCAGCGTAGTGCCGGGGACAGGCCCCAATCAGCCCCAGCATTTT.

V is TRBV6-2 or TRBV6-3 and J is TRBJ1-5, with D possibly being TRBD1 (6 bases). Trimming pared 2 bases from V and 3 bases from J, leaving 17 bases between. Germline CDR1 is MNHEY and CDR2 is SVGEGT. This CDR3 region has 17 residues. The CDR3 DNA follows: TGTGCCAGCAGTTACAACCCCCGGGACACCATCAATCAGCCCCAGCATTTT. Amino acid sequence: CASSYNPRDTINQPQHF.

A word on this clone: A much larger clone lies a single base off, so this may be a read error. The sample has other DNA sequences that encode this CDR3 too. J is TRBJ1-1 and V is TRBV5-4, with 7 bases matching TRBD1. The CDR3 runs 13 residues. Germline values: CDR1 SGHNT, CDR2 YYREEE (reference sequence). V dropped 5 bases and J dropped 4; count of bases not matched to a gene: 5. The CDR3 spells CASSRQGSTEAFF. The CDR3 region has the DNA TGTGCCAGCAGTAGACAGGGATCCACTGAAGCTTTCTTT.

The V and J genes are TRBV9 and TRBJ2-1; D is perhaps TRBD2 (5 bases). V shed 2 bases and J shed 4 bases, with 16 bases lying between them. This CDR3 spans 16 amino acids. Germline V CDR1 and CDR2: SGDLS, YYNGEE. Here the CDR3 DNA reads TGTGCCAGCAGCGTTGGGTCGGGAAAAGATTACAATGAGCAGTTCTTC. Translating gives CASSVGSGKDYNEQFF.